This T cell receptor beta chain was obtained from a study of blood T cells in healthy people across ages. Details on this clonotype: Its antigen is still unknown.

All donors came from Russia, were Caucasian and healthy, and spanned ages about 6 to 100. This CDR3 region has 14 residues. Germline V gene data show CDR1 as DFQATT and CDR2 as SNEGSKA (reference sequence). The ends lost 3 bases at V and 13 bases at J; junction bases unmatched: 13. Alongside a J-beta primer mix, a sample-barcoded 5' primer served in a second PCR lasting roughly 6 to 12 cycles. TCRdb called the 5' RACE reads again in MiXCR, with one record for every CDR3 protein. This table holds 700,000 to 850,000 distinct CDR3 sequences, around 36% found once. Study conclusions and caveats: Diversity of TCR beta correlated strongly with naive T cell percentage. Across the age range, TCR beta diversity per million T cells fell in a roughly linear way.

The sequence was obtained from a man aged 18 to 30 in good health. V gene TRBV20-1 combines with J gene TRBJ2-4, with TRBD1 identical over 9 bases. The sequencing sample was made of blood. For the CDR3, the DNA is TGCAGTGCTAGCTTACAGGGGGCGGGTGAGGAGCAGTACTTC. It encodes CSASLQGAGEEQYF.